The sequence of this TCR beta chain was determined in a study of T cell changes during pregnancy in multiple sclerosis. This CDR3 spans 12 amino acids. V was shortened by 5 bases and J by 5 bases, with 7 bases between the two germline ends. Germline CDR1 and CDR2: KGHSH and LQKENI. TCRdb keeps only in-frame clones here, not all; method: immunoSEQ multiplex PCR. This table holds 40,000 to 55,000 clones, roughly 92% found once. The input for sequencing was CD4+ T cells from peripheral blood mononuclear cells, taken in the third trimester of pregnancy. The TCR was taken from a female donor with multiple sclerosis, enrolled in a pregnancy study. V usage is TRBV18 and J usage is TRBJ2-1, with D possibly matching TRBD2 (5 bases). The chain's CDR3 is CASSTGNNEQFF. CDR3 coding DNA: TGTGCCAGCTCAACGGGAAACAATGAGCAGTTCTTC.